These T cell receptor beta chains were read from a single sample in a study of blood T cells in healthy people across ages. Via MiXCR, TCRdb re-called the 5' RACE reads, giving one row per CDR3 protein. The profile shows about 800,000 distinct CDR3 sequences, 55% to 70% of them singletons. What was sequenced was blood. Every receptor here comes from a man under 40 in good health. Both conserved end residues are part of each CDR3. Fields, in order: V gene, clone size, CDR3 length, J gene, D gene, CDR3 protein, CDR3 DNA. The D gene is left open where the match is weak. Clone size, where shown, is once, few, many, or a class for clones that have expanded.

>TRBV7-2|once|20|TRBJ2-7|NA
CASSSITVAGWAQGYNEQYF
TGTGCCAGCAGCTCAATAACGGTCGCCGGCTGGGCTCAAGGGTACAATGAGCAGTACTTC
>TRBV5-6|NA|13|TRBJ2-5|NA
CASRIGSTETQYF
TGTGCCAGCAGGATCGGGAGTACTGAGACCCAGTACTTC
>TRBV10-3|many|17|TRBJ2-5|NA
CAISESKLVPSRETQYF
TGTGCCATCAGTGAGTCGAAACTCGTCCCCAGTCGGGAGACCCAGTACTTC
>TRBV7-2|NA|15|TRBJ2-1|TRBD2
CASSTSGRAGDEQFF
TGTGCCAGCAGCACTAGCGGGAGGGCCGGGGATGAGCAGTTCTTT
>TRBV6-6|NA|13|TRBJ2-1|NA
CAVSFESYDEQFF
TGTGCCGTCTCTTTCGAGTCCTACGATGAGCAGTTCTTC
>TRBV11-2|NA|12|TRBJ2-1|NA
CASSSVDNEQLF
TGTGCCAGCAGCTCAGTTGATAATGAGCAGTTATTC
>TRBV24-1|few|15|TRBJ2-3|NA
CATSRGGSSTDTQYF
TGTGCCACCAGTCGGGGTGGCAGCAGCACCGATACGCAGTATTTT
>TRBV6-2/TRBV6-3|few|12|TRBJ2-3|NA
CASSMSTDTQYF
TGTGCCAGCAGTATGAGTACAGATACGCAGTATTTT
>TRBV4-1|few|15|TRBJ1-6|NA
CASSQTHPVGSPLHF
TGCGCCAGCAGCCAAACGCATCCCGTGGGGTCACCCCTCCACTTT
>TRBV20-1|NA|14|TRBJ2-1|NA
CSASKLLSYNEQFF
TGCAGTGCTAGTAAACTACTTTCCTACAATGAGCAGTTCTTC
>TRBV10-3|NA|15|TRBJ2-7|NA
CAISNPSDSSYEQYF
TGTGCCATCAGCAACCCGAGCGATAGCTCCTACGAGCAGTACTTC
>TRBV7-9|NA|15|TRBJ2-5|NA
CASSLVSLAQETQYF
TGTGCCAGCAGCTTAGTGTCGCTAGCCCAAGAGACCCAGTACTTC
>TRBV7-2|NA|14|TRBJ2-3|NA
CASSLIGVVNTQYF
TGTGCCAGCAGCTTAATAGGAGTGGTGAATACGCAGTATTTT
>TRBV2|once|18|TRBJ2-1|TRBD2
CASSDVKAGGRGNNGQFF
TGTGCCAGCAGTGATGTTAAAGCGGGAGGGCGGGGGAACAATGGGCAGTTCTTC
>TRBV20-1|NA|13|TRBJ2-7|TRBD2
CSAPGRDSYEQYF
TGCAGTGCTCCAGGGAGGGATTCCTACGAGCAGTACTTC
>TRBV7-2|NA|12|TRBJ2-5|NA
CASSGPLETQYF
TGTGCCAGCAGCGGGCCCCTGGAGACCCAGTACTTC
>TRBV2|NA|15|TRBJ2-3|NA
CASSEWGRPQDTQYF
TGTGCCAGCAGTGAATGGGGGAGGCCCCAAGATACGCAGTATTTT
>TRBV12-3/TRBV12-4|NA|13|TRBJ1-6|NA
CASSLAPSMRLHF
TGTGCCAGCAGTTTAGCGCCATCGATGCGCCTCCACTTT
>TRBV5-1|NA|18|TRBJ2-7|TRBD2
CASSRWRGRSGRDYEQYF
TGCGCCAGCAGCCGTTGGAGAGGGAGAAGCGGGAGGGACTACGAGCAGTACTTC
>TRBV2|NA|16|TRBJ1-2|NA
CASSESRGKGVYGYTF
TGTGCCAGCAGTGAATCTCGGGGGAAAGGGGTCTATGGCTACACCTTC
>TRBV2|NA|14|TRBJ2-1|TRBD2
CASKERELSNEQFF
TGTGCCAGCAAAGAGCGGGAGTTATCCAATGAGCAGTTCTTC
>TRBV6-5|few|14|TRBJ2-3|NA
CASSFERGTDTQYF
TGTGCCAGCAGTTTTGAGCGGGGCACAGATACGCAGTATTTT
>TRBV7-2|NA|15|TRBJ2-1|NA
CASSRAGTTQETQFF
TGTGCCAGCAGCAGAGCCGGGACAACTCAAGAGACCCAGTTCTTC
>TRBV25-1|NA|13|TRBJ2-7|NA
CASSVTNGYEQYF
TGTGCCAGCAGTGTAACAAACGGATACGAGCAGTACTTC
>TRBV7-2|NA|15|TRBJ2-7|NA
CASSFLAGDLYEQYF
TGTGCCAGCAGCTTCTTGGCAGGGGACCTCTACGAGCAGTACTTC
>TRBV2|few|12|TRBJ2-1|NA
CASRFIGGTQFF
TGTGCCAGCAGATTTATTGGCGGGACGCAGTTCTTC
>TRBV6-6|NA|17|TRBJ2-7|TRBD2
CASIPGTSGLRNYEQYF
TGTGCCAGCATCCCCGGGACTAGCGGTCTTCGTAACTACGAGCAGTACTTC
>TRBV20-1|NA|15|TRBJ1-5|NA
CSARVGGGWWQPQHF
TGCAGTGCTAGAGTTGGAGGGGGATGGTGGCAGCCCCAGCATTTT
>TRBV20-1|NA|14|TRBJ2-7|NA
CSASRGGYSYEQYF
TGCAGTGCCAGTAGGGGGGGATACTCCTACGAGCAGTACTTC
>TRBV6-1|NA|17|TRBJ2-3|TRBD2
CASSPERGRSSTDTQYF
TGTGCCAGCAGCCCAGAGCGGGGGAGGTCTAGCACAGATACGCAGTATTTT
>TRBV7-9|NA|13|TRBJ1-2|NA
CASSLQPAHGYTF
TGTGCCAGCAGCTTACAACCGGCACATGGCTACACCTTC
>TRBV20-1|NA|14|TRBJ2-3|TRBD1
CSATTGGGTDTQYF
TGCAGTGCGACGACAGGGGGGGGCACAGATACGCAGTATTTT
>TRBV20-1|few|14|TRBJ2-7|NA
CSARERGNLLEQYF
TGCAGTGCTAGAGAGAGGGGCAACCTTTTGGAGCAGTACTTC
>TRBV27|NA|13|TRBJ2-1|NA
CASSNSGNNEQFF
TGTGCCAGCAGCAATTCGGGTAACAATGAGCAGTTCTTC
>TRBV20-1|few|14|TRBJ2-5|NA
CSARSPEGDRTQYF
TGCAGTGCTAGAAGCCCAGAGGGGGATCGGACCCAGTACTTC
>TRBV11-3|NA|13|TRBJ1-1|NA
CASSLDEGTEAFF
TGTGCCAGCAGCTTAGATGAAGGGACTGAAGCTTTCTTT
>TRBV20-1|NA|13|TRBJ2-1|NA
CSASDSSYNEQFF
TGCAGTGCTAGCGATAGCTCCTACAATGAGCAGTTCTTC
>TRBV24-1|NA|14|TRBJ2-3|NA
CATSDVVGVDTQYF
TGTGCCACCAGTGATGTCGTCGGGGTAGATACGCAGTATTTT
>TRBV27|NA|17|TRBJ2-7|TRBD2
CASSLNSGLAGLPGQYF
TGTGCCAGCAGTTTAAACTCAGGACTAGCGGGACTACCCGGGCAGTACTTC
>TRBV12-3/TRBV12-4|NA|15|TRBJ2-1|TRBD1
CASSRRQGSGDEQFF
TGTGCCAGCAGTCGCAGACAGGGGAGTGGGGATGAGCAGTTCTTC
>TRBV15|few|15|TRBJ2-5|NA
CATSRGGQTQETQYF
TGTGCCACCAGCAGAGGTGGGCAGACCCAAGAGACCCAGTACTTC
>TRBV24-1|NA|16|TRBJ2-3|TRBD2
CATSELLAGGKDTQYF
TGTGCCACCAGTGAGCTACTAGCGGGAGGGAAAGATACGCAGTATTTT
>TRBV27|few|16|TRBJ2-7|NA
CASSLTGPSSDYEQYF
TGTGCCAGCAGTTTAACAGGGCCGAGTTCAGATTACGAGCAGTACTTC
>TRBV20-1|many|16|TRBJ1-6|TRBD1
CSARLPGQGIGSPLHF
TGCAGTGCTCGACTCCCGGGACAGGGTATCGGATCACCCCTCCACTTT
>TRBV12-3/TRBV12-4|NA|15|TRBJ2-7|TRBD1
CASSSGTGGEYEQYF
TGTGCCAGCAGTTCCGGGACAGGGGGTGAGTACGAGCAGTACTTC
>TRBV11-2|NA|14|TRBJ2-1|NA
CASSSGPHYNEQFF
TGTGCCAGCAGCTCGGGACCGCACTACAATGAGCAGTTCTTC
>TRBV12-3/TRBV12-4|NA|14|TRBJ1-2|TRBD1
CASTNRDRAHGYTF
TGTGCCAGCACCAACCGGGACAGGGCCCATGGCTACACCTTC
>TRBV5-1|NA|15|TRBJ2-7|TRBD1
CASSFDRASYNEQYF
TGCGCCAGCAGCTTCGACAGGGCCTCCTACAATGAGCAGTACTTC
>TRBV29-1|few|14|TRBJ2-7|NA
CSVEDRRESYEQYF
TGCAGCGTTGAAGATCGACGGGAATCCTACGAGCAGTACTTC
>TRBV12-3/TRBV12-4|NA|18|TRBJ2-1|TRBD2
CASSFETSLLSSYNEQFF
TGTGCCAGCAGTTTCGAGACTAGCCTACTCAGCTCCTACAATGAGCAGTTCTTC
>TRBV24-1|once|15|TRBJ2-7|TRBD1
CATSDDGQGGYEQYF
TGTGCCACCAGTGATGATGGACAGGGAGGCTACGAGCAGTACTTC
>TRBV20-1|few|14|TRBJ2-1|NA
CSAQGHGDYNEQFF
TGCAGTGCACAGGGACATGGGGACTACAATGAGCAGTTCTTC
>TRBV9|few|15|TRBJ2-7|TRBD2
CASSVEGTRRDEQYF
TGTGCCAGCAGCGTAGAGGGGACTAGAAGGGACGAGCAGTACTTC
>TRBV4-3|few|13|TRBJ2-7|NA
CASSQDVGYEQYF
TGCGCCAGCAGCCAAGATGTCGGTTACGAGCAGTACTTC
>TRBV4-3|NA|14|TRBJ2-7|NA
CASSQTADTYEQYF
TGCGCCAGCAGCCAAACCGCTGACACCTACGAGCAGTACTTC